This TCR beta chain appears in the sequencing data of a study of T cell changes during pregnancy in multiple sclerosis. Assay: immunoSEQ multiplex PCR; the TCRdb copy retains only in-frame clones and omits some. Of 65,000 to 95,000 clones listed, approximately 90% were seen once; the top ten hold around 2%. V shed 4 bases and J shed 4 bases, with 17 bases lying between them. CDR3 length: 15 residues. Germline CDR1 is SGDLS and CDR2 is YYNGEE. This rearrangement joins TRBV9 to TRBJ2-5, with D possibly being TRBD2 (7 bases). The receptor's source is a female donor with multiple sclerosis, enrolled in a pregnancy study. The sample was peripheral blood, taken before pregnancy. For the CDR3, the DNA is TGTGCCAGCAGCCCGAGGGGGGGAGGCTCAGAGACCCAGTACTTC. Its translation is CASSPRGGGSETQYF.